This entry lists 32 T cell receptor beta chains sequenced from one sample in a study of cytomegalovirus exposure and HLA in healthy donors (dated by TCRdb to about 2017). Library preparation employed the immunoSEQ multiplex PCR assay. For the multiplex PCR, a mixture combining 60 forward primers for TCR Vbeta segments and 13 reverse primers for TCR Jbeta segments was used. TCRdb carries this immuneACCESS record with in-frame sequences only. Its versions omit some clonotypes, under half of them owing to an unresolved V gene in the studies checked, with the rest unexplained. Across this sample there are roughly 200,000 clones, with 70% to 80% seen only once. The ten largest clonotypes hold around 1.9% of the sample. Input material: PBMCs. The source is a man aged 25-40 years in good health and CMV-seronegative.

This rearrangement joins TRBV7-9 to TRBJ1-6; D call uncertain. V shed 1 base and J shed 8 bases, with 12 bases lying between them. The CDR3 covers 15 residues. Germline CDR1 reads SEHNR; CDR2 reads FQNEAQ (reference sequence). The CDR3 nucleotides read TGTGCCAGCAGCTTAGTAGTTGCCGGGTATTCACCCCTCCACTTT. Translated: CASSLVVAGYSPLHF.

The rearrangement uses TRBV10-3 and TRBJ2-5; 10 bases match TRBD1. The CDR3 extends over 17 amino acids. Germline V gives CDR1 ENHRY, CDR2 SYGVKD. The V and J ends lost 4 bases and 2 bases, in that order; junction bases with no gene match: 10. The CDR3 region is CAISAGQGGETQETQYF. Here the CDR3 DNA reads TGTGCCATCAGTGCCGGACAGGGGGGAGAAACTCAAGAGACCCAGTACTTC.

This sequence joins TRBV6-5 and TRBJ1-1, with D maybe TRBD1 (6 bases). CDR3 length equals 13 residues. Germline V lookup: CDR1 MNHEY, CDR2 SVGAGI. V was shortened by 5 bases and J by 3 bases, with 10 bases between the two germline ends. This CDR3 reads CASSRSGDTEAFF. The CDR3 DNA sequence: TGTGCCAGCAGTCGCTCAGGGGACACTGAAGCTTTCTTT.

V usage is TRBV4-1 and J usage is TRBJ2-1; tentative D call: TRBD2 (5 bases). Germline V lookup: CDR1 MGHRA, CDR2 YSYEKL. V lost 4 bases to trimming and J lost 4 bases, with 14 bases between them. There are 15 residues in the CDR3. CDR3 coding DNA: TGCGCCAGCAGCCCGGTACCGGACTTATACAATGAGCAGTTCTTC. Amino acid sequence: CASSPVPDLYNEQFF.

This clone has a handful of counts. The rearrangement links TRBV6-5 to TRBJ1-4; 7 bases map to TRBD1. Germline V gives CDR1 MNHEY, CDR2 SVGAGI. Trimming at V came to 6 bases and at J to 4 bases, leaving 5 bases not matched to a gene. The CDR3 covers 14 residues. In DNA, the CDR3 is TGTGCCAGCAGGAAGACAGGGTTTAATGAAAAACTGTTTTTT. Protein sequence: CASRKTGFNEKLFF.

The rearrangement joins TRBV18 to TRBJ1-1; D may be TRBD1 (5 bases). Germline V gene sequence: CDR1 KGHSH, CDR2 LQKENI. The CDR3 runs 14 residues. V was shortened by 4 bases and J by 3 bases, with 12 bases between the two germline ends. CDR3 in amino acids: CASSRARGDTEAFF. The CDR3 DNA sequence: TGTGCCAGCTCACGGGCCCGGGGGGACACTGAAGCTTTCTTT.

The chain uses TRBV5-1 and TRBJ1-6; D is ambiguous. The CDR3 spans 16 residues. V gave up 0 bases and J gave up 5 bases, with 12 bases separating them. Germline lookup yields CDR1 SGHRS and CDR2 YFSETQ. The CDR3 DNA sequence: TGCGCCAGCAGCTTGGGTGCGGGTTCGGATAATTCACCCCTCCACTTT. Translating it yields CASSLGAGSDNSPLHF.

A remark on this clone: The junction shows a germline mismatch at one end, possibly a read error. The genes are TRBV6-9 and TRBJ2-7, with 8 positions matching TRBD2. CDR3 size: 14 residues. Germline CDR1 MNHGY, CDR2 SVAAGI. The chain's CDR3 is CASRPGRSFTGGDF. CDR3 bases: TGTGCCAGCAGACCGGGACGCAGTTTTACCGGGGGGGACTTC.

This clone has just a few counts. The chain is built from TRBV7-3 and TRBJ2-5; D may be TRBD1 (5 bases). This CDR3 has 13 residues. From germline, CDR1 is SGHTA and CDR2 FQGTGA. With 4 bases removed from V and 2 bases from J, the gap between germline ends came to 8 bases. The DNA of the CDR3 is TGTGCCAGCAGCTCACAGGTGCAAGAGACCCAGTACTTC. It is translated as CASSSQVQETQYF.

V usage is TRBV28 and J usage is TRBJ1-4; D is unclear. From germline, CDR1 is MDHEN and CDR2 SYDVKM. The V gene lost 6 bases and the J gene lost 5 bases, with 7 bases spanning the gap. The CDR3 totals 12 residues. The CDR3 DNA is TGTGCCAGCAGCCCCTTGAATGAAAAACTGTTTTTT. Residues: CASSPLNEKLFF.

The chain couples TRBV9 to TRBJ2-7; TRBD1 matches at 11 bases. The V gene end was trimmed by 4 bases and the J gene end by 4 bases; junction bases not matched to a gene: 4. Germline CDR1 and CDR2: SGDLS and YYNGEE. This CDR3 spans 14 amino acids. This CDR3 is CASSSGTGGYEQYF. CDR3 nucleotide sequence: TGTGCCAGCAGCTCCGGGACAGGGGGGTACGAGCAGTACTTC.

The chain combines TRBV7-8 with TRBJ2-7, with a possible D match to TRBD1 (6 bases). V lost 3 bases and J 3 bases, leaving 24 bases between the germline ends. From germline, CDR1 is SGHVS and CDR2 FQNEAQ. The CDR3 loop spans 18 amino acids. As DNA, the CDR3 is TGTGCCAGCAGCTTCTGGGTGCATGGCAGGGGCCCTATCTACGAGCAGTACTTC. Protein sequence: CASSFWVHGRGPIYEQYF.

The chain recombines TRBV4-2 with TRBJ2-1; weak D call: TRBD1 (5 bases). CDR1 LGHNA and CDR2 YNFKEQ come from the germline V gene. V was shortened by 4 bases and J by 9 bases, with 16 bases between the two germline ends. The CDR3 is 14 residues long. The CDR3 here is CASSPKVRVGEQFF. In DNA form, the CDR3 reads TGTGCCAGCAGCCCAAAAGTCAGGGTCGGTGAGCAGTTCTTC.

The V call is TRBV28, the J call TRBJ1-4; the match to TRBD1 covers 8 bases. CDR3 size: 15 residues. In germline, CDR1 is MDHEN, CDR2 SYDVKM. V dropped 3 bases and J dropped 5; count of bases not matched to a gene: 5. In DNA form, the CDR3 reads TGTGCCAGCAGTTTCTCGGACAGGGACAATGAAAAACTGTTTTTT. As protein: CASSFSDRDNEKLFF. The complete variable domain, with remaining parts taken from reference TRBV28 and TRBJ1-4, reads DVKVTQSSRYLVKRTGEKVFLECVQDMDHENMFWYRQDPGLGLRLIYFSYDVKMKEKGDIPEGYSVSREKKERFSLILESASTNQTSMYLCASSFSDRDNEKLFFGSGTQLSVL.

This clone was found a few times. The V call is TRBV9, the J call TRBJ2-2; D gene unclear. V dropped 0 bases and J dropped 2 bases, with 8 bases sitting between them. Germline assignment: CDR1 SGDLS and CDR2 YYNGEE. This CDR3 has 15 amino acids. CDR3 in amino acids: CASSVEALNTGELFF. For the CDR3, the DNA is TGTGCCAGCAGCGTAGAAGCGTTAAACACCGGGGAGCTGTTTTTT.

The chain's CDR3 is CASSPAGEVYGYTF. The DNA for the CDR3 is TGTGCCAGCTCACCGGCGGGGGAAGTCTATGGCTACACCTTC. The V and J genes are TRBV18 and TRBJ1-2; D may be TRBD1 (5 bases). Germline V CDR1 and CDR2: KGHSH, LQKENI. Trimming left V 3 bases short and J 4 bases short, with 12 bases between. The CDR3 is 14 residues long.

This sequence joins TRBV7-9 and TRBJ1-2; tentatively, D is TRBD1 (5 bases). The CDR3 has 17 residues. The V gene lost 5 bases and the J gene lost 2 bases, with 21 bases spanning the gap. CDR1 is SEHNR, CDR2 FQNEAQ, per germline (reference sequence). This CDR3 reads CASSLSLSGRENYGYTF. The CDR3 nucleotides read TGTGCCAGCAGCCTATCGTTGTCGGGGCGGGAAAACTATGGCTACACCTTC.

V and J are TRBV9 and TRBJ1-1, with TRBD1 as a possible D gene (5 bases). Germline CDR1 reads SGDLS; CDR2 reads YYNGEE. V gave up 0 bases and J gave up 3 bases, with 12 bases separating them. This CDR3 contains 15 residues. CDR3: CASSVVAGKDTEAFF. In nucleotides, the CDR3 is TGTGCCAGCAGCGTAGTCGCAGGGAAGGACACTGAAGCTTTCTTT.

Details on this clone: One junction end does not reproduce the germline sequence, and a read error may be involved. This chain links TRBV7-9 with TRBJ2-7, with D unclear. This CDR3 spans 12 amino acids. Germline V gives CDR1 SEHNR, CDR2 FQNEAQ (reference sequence). The DNA of the CDR3 is TGTTCCAGCAGCTTAGTTACCTACGAGCAGTACTTC. Encoded protein: CSSSLVTYEQYF.

The chain joins TRBV6-1 to TRBJ2-5; TRBD2 matches 13 bases. V was pared by 5 bases and J by 4 bases, with 4 bases of the junction left unmatched. The CDR3 contains 15 residues. CDR1 and CDR2 (germline): MNHNS, SASEGT. The CDR3 loop reads CASSPGLAGRETQYF. The CDR3 DNA is TGTGCCAGCAGTCCGGGACTAGCGGGAAGAGAGACCCAGTACTTC.

This clone has only a few counts. This rearrangement joins TRBV28 to TRBJ1-3; no firm D call. There are 12 residues in the CDR3. Trimming took off 6 bases at V and 13 bases at J, with 16 bases between the two ends. CDR1 is MDHEN, CDR2 SYDVKM, per germline. The DNA for the CDR3 is TGTGCCAGCAGACGCGGCGGTTCGCCGATATATTTT. Amino acid sequence: CASRRGGSPIYF. Full variable domain (remainder filled in from reference TRBV28 and TRBJ1-3): DVKVTQSSRYLVKRTGEKVFLECVQDMDHENMFWYRQDPGLGLRLIYFSYDVKMKEKGDIPEGYSVSREKKERFSLILESASTNQTSMYLCASRRGGSPIYFGEGSWLTVV.

The table lists this clone with a count of one. The genes are TRBV6-4 and TRBJ2-1, with 9 bases identical to TRBD2. The length of the CDR3 is 15 residues. V was clipped by 4 bases and J by 0 bases; unmatched bases: 1. Germline CDR1 is MRHNA and CDR2 is SNTAGT. The CDR3 sequence is CASSAAGGSYNEQFF. The DNA for the CDR3 is TGTGCCAGCAGTGCAGCGGGGGGCTCCTACAATGAGCAGTTCTTC.

The chain recombines TRBV28 with TRBJ2-1; 9 positions agree with TRBD2. V lost 3 bases to trimming and J lost 4 bases; unmatched junction nucleotides: 4. The CDR3 runs to 15 residues. Per the germline V gene, CDR1 is MDHEN and CDR2 is SYDVKM. The DNA for the CDR3 is TGTGCCAGCAGTTTTAGCGGGAGTGTTTACAATGAGCAGTTCTTC. Its translation: CASSFSGSVYNEQFF.

This clone was detected only once. The chain combines TRBV6-6 with TRBJ2-7; 9 nucleotides match TRBD1. From germline, CDR1 is MNHNY and CDR2 SVGAGI (reference sequence). Trimming took 6 bases from V and 6 from J; bases not matched to a gene: 9. The CDR3 consists of 14 residues. As DNA, the CDR3 is TGTGCCAGCAGCCGGGGACAGGGCCCCCCCGAGCAGTACTTC. Amino acid sequence: CASSRGQGPPEQYF.

The rearrangement joins TRBV5-4 to TRBJ2-1, with TRBD2 matching 11 bases. Germline CDR1 and CDR2: SGHNT and YYREEE (reference sequence). The V segment lost 4 bases and the J segment 9 bases; nucleotides outside the gene matches: 3. This CDR3 region has 13 residues. CDR3: CASSMTSGTEQFF. The CDR3 DNA sequence: TGTGCCAGCAGCATGACTAGCGGGACTGAGCAGTTCTTC.

V gene TRBV4-2 combines with J gene TRBJ2-1, with D possibly TRBD1 on 7 matching bases. CDR1 is LGHNA, CDR2 YNFKEQ, per germline. V shed 0 bases and J shed 7 bases, with 16 bases lying between them. The CDR3 loop spans 16 amino acids. The CDR3 loop is CASSQEGGQHLNEQFF. CDR3 nucleotide sequence: TGTGCCAGCAGCCAAGAGGGGGGACAGCACCTGAATGAGCAGTTCTTC.

The chain uses TRBV28 and TRBJ1-2; 10 positions match TRBD1. The CDR3 runs to 14 residues. Germline-derived CDR1 and CDR2 are MDHEN and SYDVKM. With V trimmed by 5 bases and J by 8 bases, 8 bases remained unmatched. The CDR3 nucleotides are TGTGCCAGCAGTAAGCCCGGGACAGGGGACGGCTACACCTTC. It yields the protein CASSKPGTGDGYTF.

This clone was detected only a few times. The chain recombines TRBV28 with TRBJ1-1; D gene ambiguous. Per the germline V gene, CDR1 is MDHEN and CDR2 is SYDVKM. The ends were cut back, 7 bases at V and 1 base at J, with 13 bases in the middle. The CDR3 covers 14 residues. CDR3 in DNA: TGTGCCAGCATCCTAATTGGTGGGAACACTGAAGCTTTCTTT. This gives the protein CASILIGGNTEAFF.

This chain uses TRBV6-1 with TRBJ1-5, with 8 positions matching TRBD1. The CDR3 spans 14 residues. CDR1 is MNHNS and CDR2 is SASEGT in the germline V gene. V shed 7 bases, J shed 6 bases, and the junction held 8 bases outside the gene matches. In DNA, the CDR3 is TGTGCCAGCACTCAGGGGGCCCGGTTTCAGCCCCAGCATTTT. Residues: CASTQGARFQPQHF.

This clone appeared a few times. This chain uses TRBV28 with TRBJ2-7; TRBD1 is a possible D gene (7 bases). V was cut by 3 bases and J by 4 bases, with 13 bases left in between. Germline lookup yields CDR1 MDHEN and CDR2 SYDVKM. The CDR3 extends over 14 amino acids. This CDR3 is CASSFLQGTYEQYF. Written as DNA, the CDR3 is TGTGCCAGCAGTTTTTTACAGGGGACTTACGAGCAGTACTTC.

The chain carries TRBV9 and TRBJ2-7; TRBD2 matches 8 bases. The J segment lost 0 bases and the V segment lost 0 bases, leaving 2 bases of the junction unmatched. Germline-derived CDR1 and CDR2 are SGDLS and YYNGEE. This CDR3 has 15 amino acids. The CDR3 nucleotides read TGTGCCAGCAGCGTAGCTAGCGGGCGCTCCTACGAGCAGTACTTC. Amino acids: CASSVASGRSYEQYF. Together with reference TRBV9 and TRBJ2-7, the CDR3 gives the full variable domain: DSGVTQTPKHLITATGQRVTLRCSPRSGDLSVYWYQQSLDQGLQFLIQYYNGEERAKGNILERFSAQQFPDLHSELNLSSLELGDSALYFCASSVASGRSYEQYFGPGTRLTVT.

The V call is TRBV29-1, the J call TRBJ2-1; the D is unclear. CDR1 is SQVTM and CDR2 is ANQGSEA in the germline V gene. CDR3 length: 14 residues. V was trimmed by 3 bases and J by 1 base, leaving 10 bases between them. In nucleotides, the CDR3 is TGCAGCGTTGATACGGCGGCTTCCTACAATGAGCAGTTCTTC. Its protein product is CSVDTAASYNEQFF.